This entry is about one TCR beta chain. Drawing of blood for sampling happened at baseline, at cycle 4 day 1, and at cycle 7 day 1. Trimming removed 4 bases at V and 5 bases at J, with 22 bases between. This CDR3 is built from 16 residues. Germline V gives CDR1 SGHDT, CDR2 YYEEEE. The data belong to a study of OX40 agonist ivuxolimab in advanced cancers. Looking at the study overall: Every 2 weeks, ivuxolimab was infused into the patients intravenously at between 0.01 and 10 mg/kg. Head and neck, renal cell, melanoma or hepatocellular carcinoma were the cancers that dose-escalation patients had.

Libraries were prepared by immunoSEQ multiplex PCR; TCRdb keeps only in-frame clonotypes and omits some of them. The sample has fewer than 50,000 clones; roughly 90% are singletons. The sample was CD4+ or CD8+ T cells sorted from blood, taken in a trial of the OX40 agonist ivuxolimab. The rearrangement uses TRBV5-6 and TRBJ2-7; D is tentatively TRBD1 or TRBD2 (5 bases each). The source is an adult with an advanced solid tumor such as melanoma, head and neck, liver or kidney cancer. The CDR3 sequence is CASSQGLAPTAHEQYF. Here the CDR3 DNA reads TGTGCCAGCAGCCAGGGCCTAGCTCCGACCGCACACGAGCAGTACTTC.